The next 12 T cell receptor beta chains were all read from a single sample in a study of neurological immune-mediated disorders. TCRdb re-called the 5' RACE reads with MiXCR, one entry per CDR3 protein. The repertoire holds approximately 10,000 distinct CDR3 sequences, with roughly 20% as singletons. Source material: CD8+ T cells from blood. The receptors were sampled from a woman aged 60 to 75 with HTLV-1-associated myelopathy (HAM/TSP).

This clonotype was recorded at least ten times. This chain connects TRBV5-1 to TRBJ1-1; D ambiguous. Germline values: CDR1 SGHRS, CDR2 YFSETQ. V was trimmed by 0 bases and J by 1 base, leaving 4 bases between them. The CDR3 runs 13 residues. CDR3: CASSLAPNTEAFF. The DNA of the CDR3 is TGCGCCAGCAGCTTGGCCCCGAACACTGAAGCTTTCTTT.

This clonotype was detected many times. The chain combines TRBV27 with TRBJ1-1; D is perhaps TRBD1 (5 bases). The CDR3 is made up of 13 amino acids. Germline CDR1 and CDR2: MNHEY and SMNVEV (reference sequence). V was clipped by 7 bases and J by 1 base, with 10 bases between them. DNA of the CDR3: TGTGCCAGCACCGTAACAGGGAACACTGAAGCTTTCTTT. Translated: CASTVTGNTEAFF.

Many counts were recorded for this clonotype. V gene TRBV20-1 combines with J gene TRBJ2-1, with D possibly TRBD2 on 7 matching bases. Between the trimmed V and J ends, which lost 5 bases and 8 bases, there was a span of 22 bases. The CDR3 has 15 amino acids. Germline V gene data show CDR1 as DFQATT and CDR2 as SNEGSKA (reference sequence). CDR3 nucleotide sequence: TGCAGTGCTCGGGGGGTAGGGACACCTCTTTATGAGCAGTTCTTC. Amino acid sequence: CSARGVGTPLYEQFF.

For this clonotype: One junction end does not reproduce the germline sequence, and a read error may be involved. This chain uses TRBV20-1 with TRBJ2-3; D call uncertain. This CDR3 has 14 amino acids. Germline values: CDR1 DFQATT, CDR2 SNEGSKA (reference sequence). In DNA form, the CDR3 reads TGCAGTGCTAGGGTCCCCAATCTCTTGGATACACAGTATTTT. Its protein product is CSARVPNLLDTQYF.

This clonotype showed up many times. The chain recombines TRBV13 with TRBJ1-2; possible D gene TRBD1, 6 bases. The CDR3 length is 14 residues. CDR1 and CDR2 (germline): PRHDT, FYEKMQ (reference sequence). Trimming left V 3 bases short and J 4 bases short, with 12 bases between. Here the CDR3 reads CASSFAGHTYGYTF. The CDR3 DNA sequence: TGTGCCAGCAGCTTTGCGGGACATACCTATGGCTACACCTTC. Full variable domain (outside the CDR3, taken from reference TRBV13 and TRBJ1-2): AAGVIQSPRHLIKEKRETATLKCYPIPRHDTVYWYQQGPGQDPQFLISFYEKMQSDKGSIPDRFSAQQFSDYHSELNMSSLELGDSALYFCASSFAGHTYGYTFGSGTRLTVV.

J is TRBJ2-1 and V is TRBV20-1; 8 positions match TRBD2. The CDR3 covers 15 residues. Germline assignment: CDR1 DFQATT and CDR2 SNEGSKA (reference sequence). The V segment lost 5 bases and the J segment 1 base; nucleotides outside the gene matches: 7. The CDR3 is CSAGLGGASYNEQFF. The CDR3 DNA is TGCAGTGCTGGCCTCGGGGGGGCATCCTACAATGAGCAGTTCTTC.

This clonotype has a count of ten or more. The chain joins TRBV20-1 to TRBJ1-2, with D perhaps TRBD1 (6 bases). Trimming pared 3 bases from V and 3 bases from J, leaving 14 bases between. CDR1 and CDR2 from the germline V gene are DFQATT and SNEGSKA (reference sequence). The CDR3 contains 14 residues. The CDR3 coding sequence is TGCAGTGCTAGGCCTCTGGGGGCGGACTATGGCTACACCTTC. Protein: CSARPLGADYGYTF.

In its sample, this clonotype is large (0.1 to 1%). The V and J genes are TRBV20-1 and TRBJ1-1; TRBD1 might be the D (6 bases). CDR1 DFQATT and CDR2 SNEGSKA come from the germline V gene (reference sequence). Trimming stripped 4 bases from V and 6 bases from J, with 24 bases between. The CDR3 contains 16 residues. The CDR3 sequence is CSAIPLGGAEYSEAFF. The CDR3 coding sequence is TGCAGTGCTATCCCCTTGGGGGGGGCTGAATATTCTGAAGCTTTCTTT.

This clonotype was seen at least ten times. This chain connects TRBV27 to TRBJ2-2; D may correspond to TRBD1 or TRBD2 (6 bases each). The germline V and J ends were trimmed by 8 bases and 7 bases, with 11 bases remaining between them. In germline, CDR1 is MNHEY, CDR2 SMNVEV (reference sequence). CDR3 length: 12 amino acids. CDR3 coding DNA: TGTGCCAGCGGCAGGGGAGGCGGGGAGCTGTTTTTT. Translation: CASGRGGGELFF.

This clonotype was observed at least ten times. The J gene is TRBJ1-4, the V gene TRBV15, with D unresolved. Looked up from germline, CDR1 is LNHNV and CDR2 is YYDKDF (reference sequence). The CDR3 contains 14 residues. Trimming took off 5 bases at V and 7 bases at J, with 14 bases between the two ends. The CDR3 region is CATSGRKDVEKLFF. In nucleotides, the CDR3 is TGTGCCACCAGCGGACGAAAGGACGTTGAAAAACTGTTTTTT.

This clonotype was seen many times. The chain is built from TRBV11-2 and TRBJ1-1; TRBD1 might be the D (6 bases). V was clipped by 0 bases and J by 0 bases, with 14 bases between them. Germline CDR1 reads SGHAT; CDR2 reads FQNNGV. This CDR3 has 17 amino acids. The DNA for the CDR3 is TGTGCCAGCAGCTTAGATCACAGGGTTTGGGTGAACACTGAAGCTTTCTTT. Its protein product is CASSLDHRVWVNTEAFF.

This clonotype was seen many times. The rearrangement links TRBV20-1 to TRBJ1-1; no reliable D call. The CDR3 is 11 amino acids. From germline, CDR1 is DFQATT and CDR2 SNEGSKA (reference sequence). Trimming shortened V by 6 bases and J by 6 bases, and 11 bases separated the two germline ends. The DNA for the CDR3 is TGCAGTGCCGCAGGTACATCTGAAGCTTTCTTT. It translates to CSAAGTSEAFF.